These 9 T cell receptor beta chains originate from one sample sequenced in a study of cytomegalovirus exposure and HLA in healthy donors. 13 Jbeta primers and 60 Vbeta primers were used for the PCR. This table comes from immunoSEQ multiplex PCR, and its TCRdb copy is limited to in-frame clones, with some not included. Among roughly 100,000 clones, more than 55% were seen once, and the ten largest hold 5.5% to 6.5%. Material: PBMCs. The receptors stem from a boy younger than 18 in good health and CMV-seropositive.

The CDR3 region has the DNA TGTGCCAGCACCTCTAGCGGGGGGGACTCAGATACGCAGTATTTT. This encodes CASTSSGGDSDTQYF. The chain links TRBV11-2 to TRBJ2-3; TRBD2 aligns across 12 bases. This CDR3 region has 15 residues. CDR1 and CDR2 (germline): SGHAT, FQNNGV. With 7 bases clipped from V and 4 bases from J, the junction kept 6 bases outside the gene matches. Looking up the rest from reference TRBV11-2 and TRBJ2-3 gives the full variable domain: EAGVAQSPRYKIIEKRQSVAFWCNPISGHATLYWYQQILGQGPKLLIQFQNNGVVDDSQLPKDRFSAERLKGVDSTLKIQPAKLEDSAVYLCASTSSGGDSDTQYFGPGTRLTVL.

There are a few counts of this clone. V gene TRBV2 combines with J gene TRBJ1-6; tentative D call: TRBD1 (5 bases). Germline CDR1 and CDR2: SNHLY and FYNNEI. The CDR3 length is 11 residues. The V gene lost 6 bases and the J gene lost 10 bases, with 7 bases spanning the gap. The CDR3 loop reads CASREGSPLHF. CDR3 DNA sequence: TGTGCCAGCAGGGAGGGGTCACCCCTCCACTTT.

The chain is built from TRBV9 and TRBJ2-3; D remains unclear. Trimming left V 3 bases short and J 5 bases short, with 7 bases between. This CDR3 spans 12 amino acids. CDR1 is SGDLS, CDR2 YYNGEE, per germline. CDR3 sequence: CASSAQEDTQYF. The CDR3 DNA follows: TGTGCCAGCAGCGCCCAGGAAGATACGCAGTATTTT.

Written as DNA, the CDR3 is TGTGCCAGCAGTGCCAGGACTTTAATGAACACTGAAGCTTTCTTT. It codes for CASSARTLMNTEAFF. This sequence joins TRBV2 and TRBJ1-1; D uncertain. This CDR3 has 15 residues. Germline V gives CDR1 SNHLY, CDR2 FYNNEI. The V end was cut by 4 bases, the J end by 0 bases, with 12 bases between.

The chain recombines TRBV19 with TRBJ1-4; 9 bases are shared with TRBD1. The CDR3 loop spans 16 amino acids. From germline, CDR1 is LNHDA and CDR2 SQIVND (reference sequence). Germline trimming cut 5 bases from V and 11 bases from J; bases unmatched to any gene: 15. CDR3 in DNA: TGTGCCAGTAGTCCACCGCGGGACAGGGTATCTCGGAAACTGTTTTTT. Protein sequence: CASSPPRDRVSRKLFF.

This chain uses TRBV19 with TRBJ1-5, with D tentatively TRBD1 (5 bases). Germline V lookup: CDR1 LNHDA, CDR2 SQIVND (reference sequence). Trimming left V 5 bases short and J 6 bases short, with 17 bases between. The CDR3 has 15 residues. This CDR3 is CASSGAGGGGQPQHF. The CDR3 bases are TGTGCCAGTAGTGGCGCGGGGGGTGGTGGTCAGCCCCAGCATTTT.

The chain carries TRBV6-1 and TRBJ1-2; 7 bases agree with TRBD1. V lost 6 bases to trimming and J lost 0 bases; unmatched junction nucleotides: 4. The germline V gene encodes CDR1 MNHNS and CDR2 SASEGT. The CDR3 length is 14 residues. CDR3 DNA: TGTGCCAGCAGAGGGGACAGAGCTAACTATGGCTACACCTTC. Translated: CASRGDRANYGYTF.

This chain connects TRBV6-4 to TRBJ2-3, with D possibly matching TRBD2 (5 bases). This CDR3 spans 14 amino acids. The germline V and J ends were trimmed by 5 bases and 1 base, with 10 bases remaining between them. From germline, CDR1 is MRHNA and CDR2 SNTAGT. The CDR3 nucleotides read TGTGCCAGCAGTAGTAGCGAAGGCACAGATACGCAGTATTTT. Its protein product is CASSSSEGTDTQYF.

The chain couples TRBV7-2 to TRBJ1-2, with 7 bases fitting TRBD1. The CDR3 consists of 13 residues. The V gene's germline CDR1 is SGHTA and CDR2 FQGNSA. The V and J ends lost 7 bases and 2 bases, in that order; junction bases with no gene match: 4. The CDR3 region is CASTRDRNYGYTF. CDR3 nucleotides: TGTGCCAGCACCCGGGACAGAAACTATGGCTACACCTTC.